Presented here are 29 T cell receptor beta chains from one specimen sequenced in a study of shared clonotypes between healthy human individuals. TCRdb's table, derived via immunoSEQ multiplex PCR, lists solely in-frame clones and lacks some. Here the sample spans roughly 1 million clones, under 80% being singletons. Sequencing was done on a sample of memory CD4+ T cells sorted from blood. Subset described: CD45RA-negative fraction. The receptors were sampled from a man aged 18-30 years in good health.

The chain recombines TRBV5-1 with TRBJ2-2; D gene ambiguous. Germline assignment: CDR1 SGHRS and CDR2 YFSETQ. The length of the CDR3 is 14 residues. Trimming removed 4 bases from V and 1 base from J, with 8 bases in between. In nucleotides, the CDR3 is TGCGCCAGCAGCGAAACAGTGAACACCGGGGAGCTGTTTTTT. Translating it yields CASSETVNTGELFF.

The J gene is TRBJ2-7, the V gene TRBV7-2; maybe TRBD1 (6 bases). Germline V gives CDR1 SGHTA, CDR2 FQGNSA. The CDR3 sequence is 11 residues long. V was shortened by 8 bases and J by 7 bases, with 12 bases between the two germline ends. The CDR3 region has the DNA TGTGCCAGCGGGGCCAGGGGAGAGCAGTACTTC. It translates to CASGARGEQYF.

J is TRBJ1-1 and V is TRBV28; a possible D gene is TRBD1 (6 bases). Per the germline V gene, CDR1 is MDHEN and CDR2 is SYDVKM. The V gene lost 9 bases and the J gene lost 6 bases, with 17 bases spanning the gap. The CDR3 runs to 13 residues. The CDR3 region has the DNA TGTGCCAGTTTAAGAGGGGGAAAAGCTGAAGCTTTCTTT. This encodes CASLRGGKAEAFF.

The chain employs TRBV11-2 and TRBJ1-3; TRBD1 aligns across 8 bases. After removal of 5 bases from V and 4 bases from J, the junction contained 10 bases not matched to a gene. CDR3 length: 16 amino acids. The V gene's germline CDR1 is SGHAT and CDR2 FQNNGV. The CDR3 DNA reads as TGTGCCAGCAGCCCGGGCGGACAGGGAGGAGGAAACACCATATATTTT. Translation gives CASSPGGQGGGNTIYF.

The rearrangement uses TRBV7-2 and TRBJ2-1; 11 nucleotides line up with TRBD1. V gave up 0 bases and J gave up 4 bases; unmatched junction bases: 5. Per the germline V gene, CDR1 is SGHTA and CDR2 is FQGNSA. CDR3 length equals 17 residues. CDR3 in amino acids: CASSLARTGGRYNEQFF. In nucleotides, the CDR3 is TGTGCCAGCAGCTTAGCGCGGACAGGGGGCAGGTACAATGAGCAGTTCTTC.

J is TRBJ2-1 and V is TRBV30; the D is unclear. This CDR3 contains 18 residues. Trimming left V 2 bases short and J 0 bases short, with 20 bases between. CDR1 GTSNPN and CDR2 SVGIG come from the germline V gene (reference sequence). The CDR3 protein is CAWSPARFVLSSYNEQFF. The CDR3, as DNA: TGTGCCTGGAGTCCCGCTCGGTTTGTGTTGAGCTCCTACAATGAGCAGTTCTTC.

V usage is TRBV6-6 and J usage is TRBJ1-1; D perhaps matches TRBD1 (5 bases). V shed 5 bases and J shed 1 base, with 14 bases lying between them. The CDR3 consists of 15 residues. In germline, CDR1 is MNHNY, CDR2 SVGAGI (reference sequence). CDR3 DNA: TGTGCCAGCAGTGACCTCGACAGCTGGAACACTGAAGCTTTCTTT. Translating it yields CASSDLDSWNTEAFF.

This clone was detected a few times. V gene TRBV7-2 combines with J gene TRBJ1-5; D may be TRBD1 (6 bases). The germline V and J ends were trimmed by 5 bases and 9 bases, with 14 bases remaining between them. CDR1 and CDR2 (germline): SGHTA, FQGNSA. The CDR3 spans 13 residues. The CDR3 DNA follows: TGTGCCAGCAGCGCCCCGGGGGGCGGGCCCCAGCATTTT. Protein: CASSAPGGGPQHF.

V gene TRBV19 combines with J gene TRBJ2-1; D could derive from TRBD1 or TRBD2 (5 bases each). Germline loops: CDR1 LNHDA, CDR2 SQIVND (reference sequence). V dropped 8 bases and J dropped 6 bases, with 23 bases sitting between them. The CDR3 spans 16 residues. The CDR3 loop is CASRSLRTGTGNEQFF. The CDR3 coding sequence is TGTGCCAGTCGTTCTCTGCGGACGGGGACGGGCAATGAGCAGTTCTTC.

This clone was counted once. The CDR3 nucleotides are TGTGCCAGCAGGGCTCGAAGCGGTTCCTACGAGCAGTACTTC. Amino acid sequence: CASRARSGSYEQYF. The chain employs TRBV2 and TRBJ2-7; D is possibly TRBD2 (5 bases). The CDR3 consists of 14 residues. V dropped 6 bases and J dropped 1 base, with 13 bases sitting between them. In germline, CDR1 is SNHLY, CDR2 FYNNEI.

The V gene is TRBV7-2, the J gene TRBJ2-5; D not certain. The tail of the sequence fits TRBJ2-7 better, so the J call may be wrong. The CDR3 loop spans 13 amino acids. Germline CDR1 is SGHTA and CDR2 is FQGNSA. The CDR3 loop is CASSLSPGYEQYF. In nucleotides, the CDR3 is TGTGCCAGCAGCTTGTCGCCCGGCTACGAGCAGTACTTC.

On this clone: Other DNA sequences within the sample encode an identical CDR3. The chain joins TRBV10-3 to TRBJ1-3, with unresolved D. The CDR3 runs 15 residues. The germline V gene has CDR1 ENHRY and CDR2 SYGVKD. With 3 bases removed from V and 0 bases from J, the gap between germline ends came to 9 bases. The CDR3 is CAISEGPSSGNTIYF. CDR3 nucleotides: TGTGCCATCAGTGAAGGGCCCAGCTCTGGAAACACCATATATTTT.

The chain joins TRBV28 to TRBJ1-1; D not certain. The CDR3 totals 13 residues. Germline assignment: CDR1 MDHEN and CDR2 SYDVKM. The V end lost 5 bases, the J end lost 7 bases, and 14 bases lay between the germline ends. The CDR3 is CASSPFADREAFF. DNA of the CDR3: TGTGCCAGCAGTCCTTTCGCGGACCGTGAAGCTTTCTTT.

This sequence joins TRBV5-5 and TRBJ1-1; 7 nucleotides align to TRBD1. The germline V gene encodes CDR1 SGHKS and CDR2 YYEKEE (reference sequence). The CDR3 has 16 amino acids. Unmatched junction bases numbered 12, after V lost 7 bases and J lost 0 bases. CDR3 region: CASREGRGLMNTEAFF. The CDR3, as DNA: TGTGCCAGCCGGGAGGGGAGGGGGCTCATGAACACTGAAGCTTTCTTT.

CDR3 coding DNA: TGTGCCAGCAGCTTAGACCCAGCCAGAGGGTTGGCAGATACGCAGTATTTT. It encodes CASSLDPARGLADTQYF. This chain links TRBV7-2 with TRBJ2-3; D may be TRBD2 (5 bases). CDR1 SGHTA and CDR2 FQGNSA come from the germline V gene. This CDR3 contains 17 residues. Trimming stripped 1 base from V and 4 bases from J, with 18 bases between.

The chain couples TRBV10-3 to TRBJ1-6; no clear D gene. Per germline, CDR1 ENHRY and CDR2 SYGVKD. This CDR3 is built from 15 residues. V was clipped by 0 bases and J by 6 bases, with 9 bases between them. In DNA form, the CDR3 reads TGTGCCATCAGTGAGTCGGGTCAGCCTAATTCACCCCTCCACTTT. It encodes CAISESGQPNSPLHF.

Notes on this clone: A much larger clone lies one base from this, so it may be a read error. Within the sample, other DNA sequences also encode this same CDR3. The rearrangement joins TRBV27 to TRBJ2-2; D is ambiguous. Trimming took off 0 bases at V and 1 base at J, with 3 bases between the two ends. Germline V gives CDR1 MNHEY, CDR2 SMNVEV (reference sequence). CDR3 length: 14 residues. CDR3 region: CASSLSRNTGELFF. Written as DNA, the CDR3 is TGTGCCAGCAGTTTATCCAGGAACACCGGGGAGCTGTTTTTT.

CDR3 loop: CASSLAKTGGGQETQYF. The CDR3 bases are TGTGCCAGCAGCTTGGCCAAGACAGGGGGTGGGCAAGAGACCCAGTACTTC. This sequence joins TRBV5-4 and TRBJ2-5, with 9 bases fitting TRBD1. Germline V lookup: CDR1 SGHNT, CDR2 YYREEE (reference sequence). Unmatched junction bases numbered 8, after V lost 0 bases and J lost 2 bases. CDR3 size: 17 residues.

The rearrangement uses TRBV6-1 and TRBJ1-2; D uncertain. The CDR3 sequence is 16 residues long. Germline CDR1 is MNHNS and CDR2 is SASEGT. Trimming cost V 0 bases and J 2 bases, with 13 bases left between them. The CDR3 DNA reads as TGTGCCAGCAGTGAAGCTGTGGGCTGGGCAAACTATGGCTACACCTTC. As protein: CASSEAVGWANYGYTF.

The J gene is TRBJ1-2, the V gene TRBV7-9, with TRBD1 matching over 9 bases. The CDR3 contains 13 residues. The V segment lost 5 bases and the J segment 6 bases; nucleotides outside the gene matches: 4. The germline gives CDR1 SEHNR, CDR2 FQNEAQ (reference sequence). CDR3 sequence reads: CASSRTGVDGYTF. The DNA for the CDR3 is TGTGCCAGCAGCCGGACAGGGGTTGATGGCTACACCTTC.

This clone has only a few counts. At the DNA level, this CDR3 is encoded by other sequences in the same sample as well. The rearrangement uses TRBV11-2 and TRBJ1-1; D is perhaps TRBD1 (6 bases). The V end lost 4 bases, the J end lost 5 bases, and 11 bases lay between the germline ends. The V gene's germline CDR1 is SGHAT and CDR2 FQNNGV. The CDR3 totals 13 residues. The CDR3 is CASSSQGGTEAFF. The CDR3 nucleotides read TGTGCCAGCAGCTCCCAAGGGGGTACTGAAGCTTTCTTT.

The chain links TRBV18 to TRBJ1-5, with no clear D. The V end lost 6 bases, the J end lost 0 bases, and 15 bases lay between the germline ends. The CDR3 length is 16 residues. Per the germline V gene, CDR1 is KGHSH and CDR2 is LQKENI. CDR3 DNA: TGTGCCAGCTCCTTTACCAGCTCCAATAGCAATCAGCCCCAGCATTTT. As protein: CASSFTSSNSNQPQHF.

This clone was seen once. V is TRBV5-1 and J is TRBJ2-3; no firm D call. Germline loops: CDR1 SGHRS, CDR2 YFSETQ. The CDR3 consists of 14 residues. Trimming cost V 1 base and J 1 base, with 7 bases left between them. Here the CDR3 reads CASSLISGTDTQYF. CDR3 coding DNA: TGCGCCAGCAGCTTGATAAGTGGCACAGATACGCAGTATTTT.

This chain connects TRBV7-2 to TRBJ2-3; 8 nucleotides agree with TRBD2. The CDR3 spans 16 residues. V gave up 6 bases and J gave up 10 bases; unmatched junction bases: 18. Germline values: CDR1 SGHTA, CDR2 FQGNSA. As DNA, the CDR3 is TGTGCCAGCAGGCCTCCTACCTCCAACAGCGGGGGTTCGCAGTATTTT. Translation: CASRPPTSNSGGSQYF.

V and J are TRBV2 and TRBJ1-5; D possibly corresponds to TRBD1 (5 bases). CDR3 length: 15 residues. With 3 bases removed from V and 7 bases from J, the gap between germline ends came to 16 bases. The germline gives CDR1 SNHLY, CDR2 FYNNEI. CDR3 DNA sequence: TGTGCCAGCAGTGATAATCCCGGGTGGGGGCAGCCCCAGCATTTT. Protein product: CASSDNPGWGQPQHF. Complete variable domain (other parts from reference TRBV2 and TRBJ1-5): EPEVTQTPSHQVTQMGQEVILRCVPISNHLYFYWYRQILGQKVEFLVSFYNNEISEKSEIFDDQFSVERPDGSNFTLKIRSTKLEDSAMYFCASSDNPGWGQPQHFGDGTRLSIL.

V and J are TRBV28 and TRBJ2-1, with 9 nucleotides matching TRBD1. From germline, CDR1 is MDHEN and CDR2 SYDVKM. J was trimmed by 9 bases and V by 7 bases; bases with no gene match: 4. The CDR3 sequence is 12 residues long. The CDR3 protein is CASKLTGGEQFF. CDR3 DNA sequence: TGTGCCAGCAAGTTGACAGGGGGTGAGCAGTTCTTC.

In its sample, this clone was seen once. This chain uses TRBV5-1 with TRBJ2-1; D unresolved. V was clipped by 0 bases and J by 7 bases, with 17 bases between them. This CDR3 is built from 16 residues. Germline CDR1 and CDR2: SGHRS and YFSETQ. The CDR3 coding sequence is TGCGCCAGCAGCTTGGGGGCCCTCCTTCTGGGGAATGAGCAGTTCTTC. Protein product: CASSLGALLLGNEQFF.

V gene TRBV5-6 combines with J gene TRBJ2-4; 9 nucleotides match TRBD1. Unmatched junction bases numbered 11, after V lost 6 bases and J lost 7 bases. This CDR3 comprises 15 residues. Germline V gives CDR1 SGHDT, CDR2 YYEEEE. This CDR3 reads CASTTNRGQWNIQYF. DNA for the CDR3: TGTGCCAGCACTACCAACAGGGGGCAGTGGAACATTCAGTACTTC.

The DNA of the CDR3 is TGTGCCAGCACCTGGGGGACGAGCTCTGAAGCTTTCTTT. It yields the protein CASTWGTSSEAFF. The V gene is TRBV7-9, the J gene TRBJ1-1; tentatively, D is TRBD1 (5 bases). With 7 bases removed from V and 6 bases from J, the gap between germline ends came to 15 bases. Germline V CDR1 and CDR2: SEHNR, FQNEAQ (reference sequence). This CDR3 is built from 13 residues.